The clone carrying this T cell receptor beta chain was detected only once. Its matching antigen is unknown. The data are from a study of siplizumab effects on memory and regulatory T cells. General study results and limits: Siplizumab significantly decreased alloreactive sequences from unstimulated CD4+ memory cells.

Each sample yielded about 10^5 assayed TCR templates. Using immunoSEQ multiplex PCR, the repertoire was profiled, and TCRdb retains in-frame clones only, with some absent. Of over 70,000 clones in the sample, 95% were seen once. The CDR3 runs to 16 residues. Per germline, CDR1 LNHDA and CDR2 SQIVND (reference sequence). V was clipped by 2 bases and J by 2 bases; unmatched bases: 8. This chain connects TRBV19 to TRBJ2-5; 7 nucleotides match TRBD2. Sequencing was done on a sample of CD8+ T cells sorted from blood. The receptor was derived from a human donor in good health. The CDR3 loop reads CASSIQWDYLQETQYF. CDR3 bases: TGTGCCAGTAGTATACAGTGGGACTACCTTCAAGAGACCCAGTACTTC. The variable domain in full, completed from reference TRBV19 and TRBJ2-5, reads DGGITQSPKYLFRKEGQNVTLSCEQNLNHDAMYWYRQDPGQGLRLIYYSQIVNDFQKGDIAEGYSVSREKKESFPLTVTSAQKNPTAFYLCASSIQWDYLQETQYFGPGTRLLVL.